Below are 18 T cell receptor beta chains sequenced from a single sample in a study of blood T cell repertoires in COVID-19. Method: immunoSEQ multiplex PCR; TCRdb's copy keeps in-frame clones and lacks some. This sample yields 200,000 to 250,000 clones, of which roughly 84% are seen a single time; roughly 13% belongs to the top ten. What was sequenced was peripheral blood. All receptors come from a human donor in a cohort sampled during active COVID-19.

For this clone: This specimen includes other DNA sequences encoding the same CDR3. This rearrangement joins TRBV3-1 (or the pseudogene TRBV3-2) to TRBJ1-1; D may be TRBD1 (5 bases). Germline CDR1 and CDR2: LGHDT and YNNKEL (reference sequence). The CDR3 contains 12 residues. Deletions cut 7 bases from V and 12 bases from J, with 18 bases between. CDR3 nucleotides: TGTGCCAGCAACCGAGTTGGGGGGAACCCTTTCTTT. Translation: CASNRVGGNPFF.

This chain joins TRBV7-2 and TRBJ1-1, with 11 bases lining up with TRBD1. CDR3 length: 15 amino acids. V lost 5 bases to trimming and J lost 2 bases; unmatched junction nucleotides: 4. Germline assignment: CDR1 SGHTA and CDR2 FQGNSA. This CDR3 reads CASSPDRGRNTEAFF. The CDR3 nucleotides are TGTGCCAGCAGCCCGGACAGGGGGCGCAACACTGAAGCTTTCTTT.

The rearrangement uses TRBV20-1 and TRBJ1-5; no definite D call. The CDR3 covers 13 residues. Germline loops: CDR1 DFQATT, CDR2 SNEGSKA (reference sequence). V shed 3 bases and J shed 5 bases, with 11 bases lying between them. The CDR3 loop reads CSASSLRDQPQHF. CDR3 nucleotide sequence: TGCAGTGCTAGTTCCCTTCGGGATCAGCCCCAGCATTTT.

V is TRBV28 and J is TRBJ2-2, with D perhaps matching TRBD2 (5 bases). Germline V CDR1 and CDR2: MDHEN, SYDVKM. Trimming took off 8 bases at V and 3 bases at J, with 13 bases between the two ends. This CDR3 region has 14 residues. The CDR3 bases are TGTGCCAGCGGTCTGAGGGTGGACACCGGGGAGCTGTTTTTT. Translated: CASGLRVDTGELFF.

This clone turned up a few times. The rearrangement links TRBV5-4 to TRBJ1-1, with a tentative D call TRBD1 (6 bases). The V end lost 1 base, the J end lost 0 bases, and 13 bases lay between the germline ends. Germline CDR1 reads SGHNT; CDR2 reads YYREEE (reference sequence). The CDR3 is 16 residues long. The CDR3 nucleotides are TGTGCCAGCAGCTTGAATGGACAGATCTTGAACACTGAAGCTTTCTTT. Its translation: CASSLNGQILNTEAFF.

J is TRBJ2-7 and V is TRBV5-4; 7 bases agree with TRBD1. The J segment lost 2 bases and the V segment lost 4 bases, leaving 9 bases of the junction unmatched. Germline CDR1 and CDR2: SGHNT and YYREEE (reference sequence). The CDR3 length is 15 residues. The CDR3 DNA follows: TGTGCCAGCAGCCCCCGGACAGGTCCTACCTACGAGCAGTACTTC. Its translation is CASSPRTGPTYEQYF. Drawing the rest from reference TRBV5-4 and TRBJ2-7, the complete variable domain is ETGVTQSPTHLIKTRGQQVTLRCSSQSGHNTVSWYQQALGQGPQFIFQYYREEENGRGNFPPRFSGLQFPNYSSELNVNALELDDSALYLCASSPRTGPTYEQYFGPGTRLTVT.

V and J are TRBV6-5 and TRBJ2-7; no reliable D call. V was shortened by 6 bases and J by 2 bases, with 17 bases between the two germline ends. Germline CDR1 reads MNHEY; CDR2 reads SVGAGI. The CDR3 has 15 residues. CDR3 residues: CASSLQLVGPYEQYF. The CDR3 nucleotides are TGTGCCAGCAGCCTACAGCTGGTTGGGCCCTACGAGCAGTACTTC.

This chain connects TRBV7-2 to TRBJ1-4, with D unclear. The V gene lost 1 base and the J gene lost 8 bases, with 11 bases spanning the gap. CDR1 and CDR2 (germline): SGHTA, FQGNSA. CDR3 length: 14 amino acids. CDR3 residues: CASSLGGLSEKLFF. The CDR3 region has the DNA TGTGCCAGCAGCTTAGGTGGCCTCTCGGAAAAACTGTTTTTT.

The CDR3 DNA is TGTGCCAGCAGTTTCCGACAGGGGGGCACAGAGACCCAGTACTTC. It specifies CASSFRQGGTETQYF. The genes are TRBV28 and TRBJ2-5; TRBD1 matches at 9 bases. J was trimmed by 4 bases and V by 3 bases; bases with no gene match: 6. Germline values: CDR1 MDHEN, CDR2 SYDVKM. CDR3 length: 15 amino acids.

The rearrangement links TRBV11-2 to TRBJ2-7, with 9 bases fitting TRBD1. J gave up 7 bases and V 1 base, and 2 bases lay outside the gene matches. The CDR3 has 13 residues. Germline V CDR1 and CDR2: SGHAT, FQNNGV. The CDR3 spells CASSLGQGGEQYF. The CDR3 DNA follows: TGTGCCAGCAGCTTAGGACAGGGGGGTGAGCAGTACTTC.

The CDR3 DNA follows: TGTGCCAGCAGGGGCCTGGAGACTAGCGGGATTATCGGGGAGACCCAGTACTTC. Translating it yields CASRGLETSGIIGETQYF. The rearrangement joins TRBV5-4 to TRBJ2-5; 11 bases map to TRBD2. The CDR3 spans 18 residues. Per germline, CDR1 SGHNT and CDR2 YYREEE (reference sequence). V gave up 5 bases and J gave up 5 bases; unmatched junction bases: 17.

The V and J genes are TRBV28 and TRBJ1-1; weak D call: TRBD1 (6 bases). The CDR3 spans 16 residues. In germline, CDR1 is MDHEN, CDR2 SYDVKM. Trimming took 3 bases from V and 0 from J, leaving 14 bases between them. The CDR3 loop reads CASSFRLQGMNTEAFF. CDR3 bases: TGTGCCAGCAGTTTTAGGTTACAGGGTATGAACACTGAAGCTTTCTTT.

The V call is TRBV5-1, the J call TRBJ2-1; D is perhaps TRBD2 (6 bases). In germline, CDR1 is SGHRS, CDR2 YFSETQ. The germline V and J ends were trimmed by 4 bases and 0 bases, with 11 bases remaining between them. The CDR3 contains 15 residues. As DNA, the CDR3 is TGCGCCAGCAGCCCTCTCGGGAGCTCCTACAATGAGCAGTTCTTC. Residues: CASSPLGSSYNEQFF.

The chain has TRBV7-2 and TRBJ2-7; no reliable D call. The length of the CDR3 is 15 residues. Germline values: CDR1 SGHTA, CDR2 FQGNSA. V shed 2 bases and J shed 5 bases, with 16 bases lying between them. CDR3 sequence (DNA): TGTGCCAGCAGCTTACGCCAGTATGTCTTGGACGAGCAGTACTTC. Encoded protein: CASSLRQYVLDEQYF.

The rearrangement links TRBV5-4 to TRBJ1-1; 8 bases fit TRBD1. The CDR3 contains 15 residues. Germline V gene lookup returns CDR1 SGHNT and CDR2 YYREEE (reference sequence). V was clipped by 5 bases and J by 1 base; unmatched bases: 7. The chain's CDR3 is CASRSDRGSNTEAFF. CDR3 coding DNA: TGTGCCAGCAGGTCCGACAGGGGCTCGAACACTGAAGCTTTCTTT. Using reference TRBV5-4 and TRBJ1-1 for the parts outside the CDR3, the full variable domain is ETGVTQSPTHLIKTRGQQVTLRCSSQSGHNTVSWYQQALGQGPQFIFQYYREEENGRGNFPPRFSGLQFPNYSSELNVNALELDDSALYLCASRSDRGSNTEAFFGQGTRLTVV.

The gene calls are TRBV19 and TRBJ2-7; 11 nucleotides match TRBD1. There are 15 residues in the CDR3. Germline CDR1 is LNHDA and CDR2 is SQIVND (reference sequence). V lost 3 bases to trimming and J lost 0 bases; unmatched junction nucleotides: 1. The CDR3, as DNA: TGTGCCAGTAGTATGGGGACAGGGGGCTCCTACGAGCAGTACTTC. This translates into CASSMGTGGSYEQYF.

The CDR3 region has the DNA TGTGCCAGCACCAAGCGGGATTATGGGGATGAGCAGTTCTTC. Its protein product is CASTKRDYGDEQFF. The chain combines TRBV5-5 with TRBJ2-1; 7 bases are a match to TRBD2. The CDR3 has 14 residues. Germline assignment: CDR1 SGHKS and CDR2 YYEKEE (reference sequence). Losses at the gene ends were 6 bases for V and 8 bases for J; bases not matched to a gene: 11.

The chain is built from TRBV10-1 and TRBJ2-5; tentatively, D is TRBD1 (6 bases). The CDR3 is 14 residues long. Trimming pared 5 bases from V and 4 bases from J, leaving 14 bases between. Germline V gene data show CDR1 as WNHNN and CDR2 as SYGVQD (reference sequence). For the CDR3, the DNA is TGCGCCAGCAGTCCCGGACGGGACACAGAGACCCAGTACTTC. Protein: CASSPGRDTETQYF.